This TCR beta chain is drawn from a study of blood T cell repertoires in COVID-19. The wider study: In each case, the material was cDNA or gDNA derived from T cells, B-cell-depleted T cells, or PBMCs.

Recruits, aged about 18 to 100 years, lived in 25 or so US areas. Participant-reported clinical history was the basis for cohort assignment. Donors of Cohort 3 who recovered were those that had two negative PCRs, clearance, or symptom resolution. This clone came up a few times. This CDR3 contains 16 residues. The V gene end was trimmed by 4 bases and the J gene end by 6 bases; junction bases not matched to a gene: 10. CDR1 is MGHRA and CDR2 is YSYEKL in the germline V gene. The repertoire was sequenced with immunoSEQ multiplex PCR; TCRdb's copy has only in-frame clones and lacks some. The table shows some 170,000 clones, with roughly 82% occurring only once.

This chain joins TRBV4-1 and TRBJ2-7; 12 bases match TRBD1. This clonotype was obtained from a man aged 45-60 years who had recovered from COVID-19. The sample was PBMCs or T cells enriched from blood (not recorded which). The CDR3 coding sequence is TGCGCCAGCAGCCTGGGGGACAGGGGGCTATCGGGCGAGCAGTACTTC. This gives the protein CASSLGDRGLSGEQYF.